Presented here are 2 T cell receptor beta chains from one specimen sequenced in a study of T-cell memory formation after mild COVID-19. In TCRdb, the 5' RACE reads were re-called with MiXCR into one record per CDR3 protein. The data contain 110,000 to 150,000 distinct CDR3 sequences, roughly 13% of them singletons. Material: PBMCs or a T cell subset sorted from them (not recorded which). These receptors originate from an adult woman who had mild COVID-19 (a few samples of this study predate the infection). Cell type and time point are not known.

The chain links TRBV24-1 to TRBJ2-4, with a tentative D call TRBD2 (5 bases). This CDR3 region has 12 residues. Looked up from germline, CDR1 is KGHDR and CDR2 is SFDVKD. V lost 6 bases to trimming and J lost 6 bases, with 8 bases between them. The CDR3, as DNA: TGTGCCACCAGTCCAGAGGGAAACATTCAGTACTTC. This encodes CATSPEGNIQYF.

This clonotype was detected only a few times. The rearrangement uses TRBV12-3 or TRBV12-4 and TRBJ2-7, with D possibly TRBD1 on 6 matching bases. The V end lost 6 bases, the J end lost 0 bases, and 9 bases lay between the germline ends. CDR3 length: 13 amino acids. CDR3 loop: CASRGTLSYEQYF. CDR3 nucleotides: TGTGCCAGCAGAGGGACACTCTCCTACGAGCAGTACTTC.